This record covers a single TCR beta chain. Here immunoSEQ multiplex PCR was the method, and the copy in TCRdb shows in-frame clones only, minus some. The table lists 15,000 to 18,000 clones, around 87% of them singletons. This record comes from a study of T cells and Merkel cell carcinoma outcomes. CDR1 is SGHRS and CDR2 is YFSETQ in the germline V gene. The CDR3 extends over 15 amino acids. Trimming removed 5 bases from V and 0 bases from J; junction bases left unmatched: 4. The source is a human donor with Merkel cell carcinoma. The V call is TRBV5-1, the J call TRBJ2-1; 8 bases line up with TRBD1. The specimen sequenced was tumor tissue from Merkel cell carcinoma. The CDR3 sequence is CASRWGTGSYNEQFF. The CDR3 DNA sequence: TGCGCCAGCAGGTGGGGGACAGGCTCCTACAATGAGCAGTTCTTC.